This T cell receptor (beta chain) comes out of a study of control samples from healthy donors and cancer patients. Generated by immunoSEQ multiplex PCR, the TCRdb table keeps only in-frame clones and is missing some. The sample holds approximately 80,000 clones; around 92% are singletons and the top ten take 15% to 17%. Deletions cut 2 bases from V and 6 bases from J, with 13 bases between. The CDR3 is 14 residues long. Germline CDR1 and CDR2: SGHTA and FQGNSA. The sample taken for sequencing was blood. V is TRBV7-2 and J is TRBJ1-1; the D is unclear. This TCR was recovered from a man aged 25-45 years in good health. The CDR3 DNA is TGTGCCAGCAGCTTACGCCAGTTCCCATCTGAAGCTTTCTTT. Encoded protein: CASSLRQFPSEAFF.